Shown below are 30 T cell receptor beta chains from a single sample sequenced in a study of blood T cell repertoires in COVID-19. TCRdb's copy holds only in-frame clones and misses some; the assay was immunoSEQ multiplex PCR. The repertoire has 400,000 or so clones, approximately 90% of them found once; the top ten carry 0.8% to 0.85%. The specimen sequenced was peripheral blood. These receptors came from a man younger than 35 with COVID-19, enrolled during active disease.

The chain combines TRBV12-3 or TRBV12-4 with TRBJ1-1, with 7 bases that match TRBD1. The CDR3 loop spans 13 amino acids. V lost 6 bases to trimming and J lost 5 bases; unmatched junction nucleotides: 6. Here the CDR3 reads CASSTGVRTEAFF. The CDR3 DNA follows: TGTGCCAGCAGCACAGGGGTGCGTACTGAAGCTTTCTTT.

This clone came up once. The V call is TRBV3-1 (or the pseudogene TRBV3-2), the J call TRBJ2-1; 10 nucleotides match TRBD2. CDR3 length: 15 amino acids. CDR1 and CDR2 (germline): LGHDT, YNNKEL (reference sequence). V was pared by 3 bases and J by 9 bases, with 8 bases of the junction left unmatched. CDR3 DNA: TGTGCCAGCAGCCAGAGATTAGCGGGGGGTGGTGAGCAGTTCTTC. Translated: CASSQRLAGGGEQFF.

V gene TRBV18 combines with J gene TRBJ2-1; TRBD1 matches 7 bases. V shed 4 bases and J 5 bases; nucleotides not matched to a gene: 5. This CDR3 spans 14 amino acids. The germline V gene encodes CDR1 KGHSH and CDR2 LQKENI. Here the CDR3 reads CASSRAGGDNEQFF. DNA for the CDR3: TGTGCCAGCTCACGCGCAGGGGGTGACAATGAGCAGTTCTTC.

The rearrangement joins TRBV19 to TRBJ2-2, with 9 bases matching TRBD2. The length of the CDR3 is 14 residues. The trim removed 6 bases at V and 6 bases at J, leaving 5 bases unmatched. Germline lookup yields CDR1 LNHDA and CDR2 SQIVND (reference sequence). The CDR3 nucleotides are TGTGCCAGTAGGGGTAGCGGGAGTGCCGGGGAGCTGTTTTTT. Protein sequence: CASRGSGSAGELFF.

This chain joins TRBV5-4 and TRBJ2-1; D not resolved. The CDR3 contains 12 residues. Germline-derived CDR1 and CDR2 are SGHNT and YYREEE (reference sequence). V lost 3 bases, J lost 11 bases, and 12 bases lay in between. CDR3 bases: TGTGCCAGCAGCTCCGAAGCTATGCAGCAGTTCTTC. Protein product: CASSSEAMQQFF.

This chain joins TRBV11-2 and TRBJ2-7, with D possibly TRBD1 on 6 matching bases. Trimming removed 0 bases from V and 5 bases from J, with 11 bases in between. This CDR3 spans 14 amino acids. Germline-derived CDR1 and CDR2 are SGHAT and FQNNGV. The CDR3 region is CASSLDVRGDEQYF. CDR3 in DNA: TGTGCCAGCAGCTTAGATGTCAGGGGAGACGAGCAGTACTTC.

The gene calls are TRBV11-3 and TRBJ2-5; weak D call: TRBD1 (6 bases). The CDR3 covers 15 residues. In germline, CDR1 is SGHNT, CDR2 YENEEA. The V end was cut by 3 bases, the J end by 5 bases, with 16 bases between. DNA of the CDR3: TGTGCCAGCAGCTTGGGCGACGGCGGACAGGAGACCCAGTACTTC. It encodes CASSLGDGGQETQYF. Full variable domain (outside the CDR3, taken from reference TRBV11-3 and TRBJ2-5): EAGVVQSPRYKIIEKKQPVAFWCNPISGHNTLYWYLQNLGQGPELLIRYENEEAVDDSQLPKDRFSAERLKGVDSTLKIQPAELGDSAVYLCASSLGDGGQETQYFGPGTRLLVL.

The chain links TRBV19 to TRBJ1-5, with a tentative D call TRBD1 (6 bases). This CDR3 has 13 residues. Trimming took off 6 bases at V and 6 bases at J, with 12 bases between the two ends. Germline CDR1 reads LNHDA; CDR2 reads SQIVND (reference sequence). The chain's CDR3 is CASSPPRGQPQHF. CDR3 nucleotide sequence: TGTGCCAGTAGCCCCCCCAGGGGTCAGCCCCAGCATTTT.

This chain uses TRBV5-4 with TRBJ2-3; D unresolved. The CDR3 totals 13 residues. Germline-derived CDR1 and CDR2 are SGHNT and YYREEE (reference sequence). Between the trimmed V and J ends, which lost 2 bases and 1 base, there was a span of 5 bases. The CDR3 coding sequence is TGTGCCAGCAGCTTTCCCGGCACAGATACGCAGTATTTT. This codes for CASSFPGTDTQYF.

The chain links TRBV11-2 to TRBJ2-5; the D is unclear. The germline CDR1 and CDR2 sequences are SGHAT and FQNNGV. The length of the CDR3 is 13 residues. V shed 4 bases and J shed 4 bases, with 10 bases lying between them. DNA for the CDR3: TGTGCCAGCAGCTGGCTCGTCCGAGAGACCCAGTACTTC. This translates into CASSWLVRETQYF.

CDR3 sequence: CASGPRAGGEEGYTEAFF. For the CDR3, the DNA is TGTGCTAGTGGTCCCCGGGCAGGGGGCGAGGAGGGTTACACTGAAGCTTTCTTT. The rearrangement links TRBV12-5 to TRBJ1-1; TRBD1 matches at 8 bases. V lost 5 bases and J lost 3; bases outside the gene matches: 17. This CDR3 contains 18 residues. From germline, CDR1 is LGHNT and CDR2 FRNRAP.

This chain uses TRBV18 with TRBJ1-5; no reliable D call. Germline V lookup: CDR1 KGHSH, CDR2 LQKENI. The V and J ends lost 3 bases and 4 bases respectively, with 7 bases between them. The CDR3 spans 13 residues. The CDR3 spells CASSPSPNQPQHF. The CDR3 DNA is TGTGCCAGCTCACCGTCCCCAAATCAGCCCCAGCATTTT. The full variable domain, completed using reference TRBV18 and TRBJ1-5, is NAGVMQNPRHLVRRRGQEARLRCSPMKGHSHVYWYRQLPEEGLKFMVYLQKENIIDESGMPKERFSAEFPKEGPSILRIQQVVRGDSAAYFCASSPSPNQPQHFGDGTRLSIL.

This chain connects TRBV2 to TRBJ2-7; weak D call: TRBD2 (6 bases). This CDR3 is built from 12 residues. Trimming stripped 8 bases from V and 3 bases from J, with 11 bases between. The V gene's germline CDR1 is SNHLY and CDR2 FYNNEI. The CDR3 DNA reads as TGTGCCAGCCGGGACTTAAACTACGAGCAGTACTTC. Its translation: CASRDLNYEQYF.

The gene calls are TRBV28 and TRBJ2-1; no firm D call. With 2 bases removed from V and 15 bases from J, the gap between germline ends came to 14 bases. This CDR3 is built from 12 residues. CDR1 MDHEN and CDR2 SYDVKM come from the germline V gene. The CDR3 loop is CASSLPGARWFF. The CDR3 DNA reads as TGTGCCAGCAGTTTACCTGGAGCACGGTGGTTCTTC.

This chain joins TRBV5-1 and TRBJ2-1; 9 bases align to TRBD2. J was trimmed by 7 bases and V by 0 bases; bases with no gene match: 8. Germline lookup yields CDR1 SGHRS and CDR2 YFSETQ. CDR3 length: 16 amino acids. CDR3: CASSLAPAGGQNEQFF. The CDR3 DNA is TGCGCCAGCAGCTTGGCCCCTGCGGGGGGGCAAAATGAGCAGTTCTTC.

V is TRBV9 and J is TRBJ1-1; TRBD1 aligns across 9 bases. Germline V gene sequence: CDR1 SGDLS, CDR2 YYNGEE. Trimming cost V 3 bases and J 5 bases; bases outside gene matches: 11. The CDR3 runs 16 residues. The CDR3 sequence is CASSAGITGGWTEAFF. CDR3 DNA: TGTGCCAGCAGCGCTGGAATTACAGGGGGCTGGACTGAAGCTTTCTTT.

The chain couples TRBV15 to TRBJ2-7, with 9 bases identical to TRBD2. This CDR3 has 15 amino acids. V lost 0 bases, J lost 2 bases, and 2 bases stayed unmatched. Per the germline V gene, CDR1 is LNHNV and CDR2 is YYDKDF (reference sequence). CDR3 protein: CATSRDAGGPYEQYF. The CDR3 DNA follows: TGTGCCACCAGCAGAGACGCGGGAGGGCCCTACGAGCAGTACTTC. The full variable domain, rest sourced from reference TRBV15 and TRBJ2-7, is DAMVIQNPRYQVTQFGKPVTLSCSQTLNHNVMYWYQQKSSQAPKLLFHYYDKDFNNEADTPDNFQSRRPNTSFCFLDIRSPGLGDTAMYLCATSRDAGGPYEQYFGPGTRLTVT.

V usage is TRBV5-1 and J usage is TRBJ2-3; 7 positions agree with TRBD2. V shed 3 bases, J shed 0 bases, and the junction held 10 bases outside the gene matches. Germline CDR1 is SGHRS and CDR2 is YFSETQ. This CDR3 has 17 residues. CDR3 residues: CASSYNPAGASTDTQYF. The CDR3 region has the DNA TGCGCCAGCAGCTACAACCCCGCGGGAGCTAGCACAGATACGCAGTATTTT. The variable domain in full, with the rest retrieved from reference TRBV5-1 and TRBJ2-3, is KAGVTQTPRYLIKTRGQQVTLSCSPISGHRSVSWYQQTPGQGLQFLFEYFSETQRNKGNFPGRFSGRQFSNSRSEMNVSTLELGDSALYLCASSYNPAGASTDTQYFGPGTRLTVL.

The V gene is TRBV5-8, the J gene TRBJ2-3; D not resolved. Germline V lookup: CDR1 SGHTS, CDR2 YDEGEE. This CDR3 spans 16 amino acids. V was shortened by 6 bases and J by 3 bases, with 20 bases between the two germline ends. The CDR3 here is CASTEVGPVVTDTQYF. DNA of the CDR3: TGTGCCAGCACCGAGGTGGGTCCTGTGGTGACAGATACGCAGTATTTT.

V gene TRBV25-1 combines with J gene TRBJ2-5; TRBD2 agrees at 7 bases. The V and J ends lost 0 bases and 5 bases, in that order; junction bases with no gene match: 9. The CDR3 consists of 16 residues. In germline, CDR1 is MGHDK, CDR2 SYGVNS. The DNA for the CDR3 is TGTGCCAGCAGTGAATATGGGGGGGATCGGGAGGAGACCCAGTACTTC. This gives the protein CASSEYGGDREETQYF.

The chain links TRBV29-1 to TRBJ1-1; TRBD1 might be the D (6 bases). The ends were cut back, 6 bases at V and 2 bases at J, with 13 bases in the middle. The germline CDR1 and CDR2 sequences are SQVTM and ANQGSEA. CDR3 length: 13 amino acids. CDR3 sequence (DNA): TGCAGCGTCGGATCGACAGGTAACACTGAAGCTTTCTTT. This sequence encodes CSVGSTGNTEAFF.

The V call is TRBV9, the J call TRBJ2-2; D remains unclear. The germline V and J ends were trimmed by 0 bases and 8 bases, with 14 bases remaining between them. The CDR3 is made up of 15 amino acids. Per germline, CDR1 SGDLS and CDR2 YYNGEE. The CDR3 loop reads CASSVDFTARGELFF. The CDR3 DNA is TGTGCCAGCAGCGTAGATTTTACTGCCCGGGGGGAGCTGTTTTTT.

The chain has TRBV7-9 and TRBJ1-4; possible D gene TRBD1, 6 bases. The germline V and J ends were trimmed by 1 base and 8 bases, with 8 bases remaining between them. CDR1 and CDR2 from the germline V gene are SEHNR and FQNEAQ (reference sequence). The CDR3 totals 13 residues. The CDR3 DNA sequence: TGTGCCAGCAGCTTAGAACAGGGCGAAAAACTGTTTTTT. Amino acid sequence: CASSLEQGEKLFF.

The chain couples TRBV5-8 to TRBJ2-1, with 7 bases identical to TRBD1. There are 13 residues in the CDR3. V dropped 1 base and J dropped 6; count of bases not matched to a gene: 1. Germline-derived CDR1 and CDR2 are SGHTS and YDEGEE. This CDR3 reads CASSLWDSNEQFF. For the CDR3, the DNA is TGTGCCAGCAGCTTGTGGGACAGCAATGAGCAGTTCTTC.

The chain is built from TRBV5-6 and TRBJ1-4, with D maybe TRBD1 (5 bases). The CDR3 has 14 residues. Trimming removed 0 bases at V and 5 bases at J, with 8 bases between. The germline V gene encodes CDR1 SGHDT and CDR2 YYEEEE. DNA of the CDR3: TGTGCCAGCAGCTTGGTACAGGAGAATGAAAAACTGTTTTTT. Its protein product is CASSLVQENEKLFF.

The V and J genes are TRBV24-1 and TRBJ2-6; TRBD1 aligns across 8 bases. CDR3 length equals 18 residues. The germline gives CDR1 KGHDR, CDR2 SFDVKD. V was clipped by 3 bases and J by 1 base; unmatched bases: 7. The CDR3 DNA follows: TGTGCCACCAGTGATCGTAACCAGGGGGCATCTGGGGCCAACGTCCTGACTTTC. Its protein is CATSDRNQGASGANVLTF.

The chain links TRBV29-1 to TRBJ1-1; tentatively, D is TRBD1 (5 bases). The length of the CDR3 is 12 residues. Trimming stripped 6 bases from V and 4 bases from J, with 12 bases between. The germline V gene has CDR1 SQVTM and CDR2 ANQGSEA. The DNA of the CDR3 is TGCAGCGTGCTTCCGGGGGGCACTGAAGCTTTCTTT. Amino acids: CSVLPGGTEAFF.

This chain uses TRBV5-4 with TRBJ2-1; the match to TRBD1 covers 10 bases. The CDR3 totals 16 residues. Germline CDR1 and CDR2: SGHNT and YYREEE (reference sequence). J gave up 5 bases and V 4 bases, and 9 bases lay outside the gene matches. CDR3 sequence: CASSLGGDRGNNEQFF. In nucleotides, the CDR3 is TGTGCCAGCAGCCTTGGCGGGGACAGGGGCAACAATGAGCAGTTCTTC.

V and J are TRBV15 and TRBJ2-3, with TRBD2 matching 9 bases. This CDR3 region has 18 residues. Trimming cost V 4 bases and J 2 bases; bases outside gene matches: 13. Germline CDR1 LNHNV, CDR2 YYDKDF (reference sequence). CDR3 loop: CATSNLILLAGNTDTQYF. In DNA form, the CDR3 reads TGTGCCACCAGCAACCTTATCCTGCTAGCGGGGAACACAGATACGCAGTATTTT.

The V gene is TRBV9, the J gene TRBJ2-1; TRBD1 matches at 9 bases. The germline V gene encodes CDR1 SGDLS and CDR2 YYNGEE. CDR3 size: 16 residues. The V segment lost 2 bases and the J segment 0 bases; nucleotides outside the gene matches: 3. The DNA of the CDR3 is TGTGCCAGCAGCGTGGGACAGGGTGGCTCCTACAATGAGCAGTTCTTC. This codes for CASSVGQGGSYNEQFF.